Listed below are T cell receptor beta chains from one sample, sequenced in a study of blood T cells in healthy people across ages. TCRdb redid the calling of the 5' RACE reads with MiXCR, one entry per CDR3 protein. The repertoire holds about 1.8 million distinct CDR3 sequences, with around half as singletons. The sequencing sample was made of blood. These receptors were obtained from a woman in her forties in good health. Both conserved end residues are part of each CDR3. The D gene is left open where the match is weak. For some rows the clone size is stated as once, few or many, or as a class when expanded; others skip it.

d_call: TRBD2
v_call: TRBV12-3/TRBV12-4
clone_size: -
j_call: TRBJ2-7
cdr3_aa: CASSLEGRGGFNEQYF
cdr3_nt: TGTGCCAGCAGTTTAGAAGGCCGGGGGGGCTTCAATGAGCAGTACTTC

d_call: -
v_call: TRBV24-1
clone_size: -
j_call: TRBJ2-7
cdr3_aa: CAASDLGQGDNEQYF
cdr3_nt: TGTGCCGCCAGTGATTTAGGGCAGGGAGACAATGAGCAGTACTTC

d_call: -
v_call: TRBV13
clone_size: -
j_call: TRBJ2-1
cdr3_aa: CASTWMGGYNEQFF
cdr3_nt: TGTGCCAGCACCTGGATGGGGGGATACAATGAGCAGTTCTTC

d_call: -
v_call: TRBV5-1
clone_size: -
j_call: TRBJ1-4
cdr3_aa: CASSQTQGFEKLFF
cdr3_nt: TGCGCCAGCAGCCAGACCCAGGGATTTGAAAAACTGTTTTTT

d_call: -
v_call: TRBV2
clone_size: once
j_call: TRBJ2-5
cdr3_aa: CASSEIAGRETQYF
cdr3_nt: TGTGCCAGCAGTGAAATCGCAGGGAGGGAGACCCAGTACTTC

d_call: -
v_call: TRBV6-5
clone_size: few
j_call: TRBJ2-5
cdr3_aa: CASSYSWAQGWQETQYF
cdr3_nt: TGTGCCAGCAGTTACTCGTGGGCCCAGGGGTGGCAAGAGACCCAGTACTTC

d_call: -
v_call: TRBV2
clone_size: -
j_call: TRBJ2-3
cdr3_aa: CASRPRDTSTDTQYF
cdr3_nt: TGTGCCAGCAGACCTCGGGACACATCCACAGATACGCAGTATTTT

d_call: -
v_call: TRBV7-2
clone_size: -
j_call: TRBJ2-1
cdr3_aa: CASSYRPTSSYNEQFF
cdr3_nt: TGTGCCAGCAGCTACCGACCCACGAGCTCCTACAATGAGCAGTTCTTC

d_call: -
v_call: TRBV7-2
clone_size: -
j_call: TRBJ1-4
cdr3_aa: CASSSRPLMNEKLFF
cdr3_nt: TGTGCCAGCAGCTCCCGACCGCTAATGAATGAAAAACTGTTTTTT

d_call: -
v_call: TRBV4-2
clone_size: -
j_call: TRBJ2-1
cdr3_aa: CASSQDYYGEATNNEQFF
cdr3_nt: TGTGCCAGCAGCCAAGATTATTATGGGGAGGCAACTAACAATGAGCAGTTCTTC

d_call: TRBD1
v_call: TRBV6-5
clone_size: -
j_call: TRBJ2-1
cdr3_aa: CASSKYGQGRRNEQFF
cdr3_nt: TGTGCCAGCAGTAAATATGGACAGGGCCGGAGGAATGAGCAGTTCTTC

d_call: TRBD1
v_call: TRBV20-1
clone_size: few
j_call: TRBJ2-5
cdr3_aa: CSAGQVLGQETQYF
cdr3_nt: TGCAGTGCGGGACAGGTTTTGGGCCAAGAGACCCAGTACTTC

d_call: -
v_call: TRBV6-5
clone_size: -
j_call: TRBJ1-1
cdr3_aa: CASRDSLLNTEAFF
cdr3_nt: TGTGCCAGCAGGGACAGTTTACTGAACACTGAAGCTTTCTTT

d_call: -
v_call: TRBV5-1
clone_size: -
j_call: TRBJ2-3
cdr3_aa: CASSSPTFTDTQYF
cdr3_nt: TGCGCCAGCAGCAGCCCGACCTTCACAGATACGCAGTATTTT

d_call: -
v_call: TRBV2
clone_size: -
j_call: TRBJ1-5
cdr3_aa: CASRAPYSNQPQHF
cdr3_nt: TGTGCCAGCAGGGCACCTTATAGCAATCAGCCCCAGCATTTT

d_call: TRBD1
v_call: TRBV12-3/TRBV12-4
clone_size: -
j_call: TRBJ2-5
cdr3_aa: CASSFWDRAKETQYF
cdr3_nt: TGTGCCAGCAGTTTTTGGGACAGGGCAAAAGAGACCCAGTACTTC

d_call: -
v_call: TRBV5-5
clone_size: once
j_call: TRBJ1-2
cdr3_aa: CASVPGARNYGYTF
cdr3_nt: TGTGCCAGCGTGCCAGGGGCCCGCAACTATGGCTACACCTTC

d_call: TRBD1
v_call: TRBV7-2
clone_size: -
j_call: TRBJ1-1
cdr3_aa: CASSSLGQGNTEAFF
cdr3_nt: TGTGCCAGCAGCTCGCTGGGACAGGGAAACACTGAAGCTTTCTTT

d_call: TRBD2
v_call: TRBV12-3/TRBV12-4
clone_size: few
j_call: TRBJ2-7
cdr3_aa: CASSLGGTFHEQYF
cdr3_nt: TGTGCCAGCAGTTTGGGGGGGACTTTCCACGAGCAGTACTTC

d_call: TRBD2
v_call: TRBV10-2
clone_size: few
j_call: TRBJ2-5
cdr3_aa: CASIYGLAGGPHQETQYF
cdr3_nt: TGCGCCAGCATCTACGGACTAGCGGGGGGGCCTCACCAAGAGACCCAGTACTTC

d_call: -
v_call: TRBV25-1
clone_size: few
j_call: TRBJ1-4
cdr3_aa: CASSELDGKLFF
cdr3_nt: TGTGCCAGCAGTGAATTAGATGGAAAACTGTTTTTT

d_call: TRBD2
v_call: TRBV7-9
clone_size: -
j_call: TRBJ2-3
cdr3_aa: CASSLARTSGETDTQYF
cdr3_nt: TGTGCCAGCAGCTTAGCGCGAACTAGCGGGGAAACAGATACGCAGTATTTT

d_call: -
v_call: TRBV28
clone_size: few
j_call: TRBJ2-4
cdr3_aa: CASHLRGLAKNIQYF
cdr3_nt: TGTGCCAGCCACCTTCGAGGTCTAGCCAAAAACATTCAGTACTTC

d_call: TRBD2
v_call: TRBV6-2/TRBV6-3
clone_size: -
j_call: TRBJ2-3
cdr3_aa: CASSYVPGLAGGSPDTQYF
cdr3_nt: TGTGCCAGCAGTTACGTCCCGGGACTAGCGGGGGGATCTCCAGATACGCAGTATTTT

d_call: -
v_call: TRBV12-3/TRBV12-4
clone_size: -
j_call: TRBJ2-6
cdr3_aa: CASTHTDVDSGANVLTF
cdr3_nt: TGTGCCAGCACCCATACAGATGTGGACTCTGGGGCCAACGTCCTGACTTTC

d_call: -
v_call: TRBV4-3
clone_size: few
j_call: TRBJ1-6
cdr3_aa: CASSHQDTPLHF
cdr3_nt: TGCGCCAGCAGCCATCAGGATACACCCCTCCACTTT

d_call: -
v_call: TRBV27
clone_size: -
j_call: TRBJ2-1
cdr3_aa: CASSLVPGPHYNEQFF
cdr3_nt: TGTGCCAGCAGTTTAGTCCCGGGGCCCCACTACAATGAGCAGTTCTTC

d_call: TRBD1
v_call: TRBV27
clone_size: few
j_call: TRBJ1-5
cdr3_aa: CASNKQGDNQPQHF
cdr3_nt: TGTGCCAGCAACAAACAGGGGGACAATCAGCCCCAGCATTTT

d_call: TRBD2
v_call: TRBV6-5
clone_size: -
j_call: TRBJ2-1
cdr3_aa: CASSYDGLAGGLGDEQFF
cdr3_nt: TGTGCCAGCAGTTACGATGGACTAGCGGGGGGGCTCGGAGATGAGCAGTTCTTC

d_call: -
v_call: TRBV27
clone_size: -
j_call: TRBJ2-7
cdr3_aa: CAIRGMAGPYEQYF
cdr3_nt: TGTGCCATCCGGGGGATGGCAGGGCCCTACGAGCAGTACTTC

d_call: -
v_call: TRBV12-3/TRBV12-4
clone_size: -
j_call: TRBJ2-7
cdr3_aa: CASSLAEGQKQYF
cdr3_nt: TGTGCCAGCAGTTTAGCCGAAGGCCAGAAGCAGTACTTC

d_call: -
v_call: TRBV20-1
clone_size: few
j_call: TRBJ2-1
cdr3_aa: CSARDGSGVAGGEQFF
cdr3_nt: TGCAGTGCTAGAGATGGGTCGGGGGTGGCAGGTGGTGAGCAGTTCTTC

d_call: TRBD1
v_call: TRBV7-9
clone_size: -
j_call: TRBJ2-7
cdr3_aa: CASSPNRGQGAYEQYF
cdr3_nt: TGTGCCAGCAGCCCTAACAGGGGACAGGGGGCTTACGAGCAGTACTTC